This T cell receptor beta chain stems from a study of T cell responses to AZD1222 COVID-19 vaccine. General study findings and limits: Clonal diversity was possibly underestimated, and white British individuals and females predominated among donors. Two AZD1222 administrations were followed by greater Spike-specific TCR breadth and depth.

Here immunoSEQ multiplex PCR was the method, and the copy in TCRdb shows in-frame clones only, minus some. This table holds 98,000 or so clones, 80% to 90% found once. This clone was seen more than once but under ten times. The antigen remains undetermined. The CDR3 spans 16 residues. Trimming shortened V by 0 bases and J by 10 bases, and 16 bases separated the two germline ends. Germline CDR1 reads LGHNA; CDR2 reads YSLEER. The V call is TRBV4-3, the J call TRBJ1-6; D gene unclear. This receptor was taken from an adult in good health. Sequenced here: peripheral blood, sampled on day 0 of AZD1222 vaccination. CDR3 protein: CASSQDVGQVTSPLHF. Here the CDR3 DNA reads TGCGCCAGCAGCCAAGATGTAGGGCAGGTCACATCACCCCTCCACTTT.